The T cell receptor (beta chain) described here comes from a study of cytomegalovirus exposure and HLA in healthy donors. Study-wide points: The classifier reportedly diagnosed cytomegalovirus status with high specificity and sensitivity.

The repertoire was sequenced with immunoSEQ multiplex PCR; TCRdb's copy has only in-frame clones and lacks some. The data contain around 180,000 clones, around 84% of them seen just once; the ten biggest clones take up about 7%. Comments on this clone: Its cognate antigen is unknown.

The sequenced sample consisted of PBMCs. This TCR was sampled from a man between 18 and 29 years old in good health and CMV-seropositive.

The CDR3 region has the DNA TGTGCCAGCACTTGGGGGGCAACTAATGAAAAACTGTTTTTT. Its translation is CASTWGATNEKLFF. The V gene is TRBV2, the J gene TRBJ1-4, with a possible D match to TRBD1 (5 bases). CDR3 length: 14 residues. Germline CDR1 SNHLY, CDR2 FYNNEI. The ends were cut back, 7 bases at V and 0 bases at J, with 9 bases in the middle.